This T cell receptor (beta chain) was observed in a study of human T cells and chemical hapten exposure. Overall study context: Epicutaneous patch tests delivered 0.01% DPC to the upper back, with evaluation at 6 days.

This clonotype was seen a few times. As yet, its antigen is unknown. The V gene lost 2 bases and the J gene lost 0 bases, with 7 bases spanning the gap. Germline V gene lookup returns CDR1 MNHEY and CDR2 SVGAGI. The CDR3 length is 14 residues. Time point described: pre-sensitization, week 0. The treatment: therapeutic diphenylcyclopropenone sensitization with weekly scalp DPC. Unique molecular identifiers were linked by the library to individual cDNA molecules. TCRdb ran MiXCR on the RACE reads and lists one entry per CDR3 protein. The table has roughly 380,000 distinct CDR3 sequences, 5.1% seen once. Study-wide results and caveats: Sensitizing to DPC left TCRs with a frequency above 1 in 1000 unaltered.

The receptor was isolated from a woman aged 50 to 60 with alopecia areata. Some clones in this sample may be carry-over from other donors' samples. Sequenced material: whole blood, taken in connection with sensitization to the hapten diphenylcyclopropenone (DPC). The chain links TRBV6-5 to TRBJ1-2; no clear D. The CDR3 reads CASSYGTANYGYTF. The CDR3 coding sequence is TGTGCCAGCAGTTACGGCACGGCTAACTATGGCTACACCTTC.